These 8 T cell receptor beta chains originate from one sample sequenced in a study of cytomegalovirus exposure and HLA in healthy donors. The study ran its PCR with 60 Vbeta and 13 Jbeta primers. Measured with immunoSEQ multiplex PCR; TCRdb has only the in-frame clones, and not every one. The repertoire holds roughly 100,000 clones, with about 75% as singletons. The sequenced sample was PBMCs. These receptors came from a man aged 60 to 75 in good health and CMV-seropositive.

The CDR3 coding sequence is TGTGCCAGCATCTTTAGCCCGGCCCGGAACACTGAAGCTTTCTTT. This translates into CASIFSPARNTEAFF. V usage is TRBV6-1 and J usage is TRBJ1-1; D gene ambiguous. This CDR3 has 15 residues. The V end lost 7 bases, the J end lost 1 base, and 16 bases lay between the germline ends. CDR1 and CDR2 (germline): MNHNS, SASEGT.

V usage is TRBV18 and J usage is TRBJ2-5; 7 bases match TRBD1. The CDR3 length is 12 residues. Germline loops: CDR1 KGHSH, CDR2 LQKENI. The V gene end was trimmed by 6 bases and the J gene end by 2 bases; junction bases not matched to a gene: 0. The CDR3 region is CASSGQQETQYF. CDR3 sequence (DNA): TGTGCCAGCTCGGGACAGCAAGAGACCCAGTACTTC.

The V and J genes are TRBV7-2 and TRBJ1-5, with a tentative D call TRBD1 (5 bases). The CDR3 extends over 17 amino acids. V was cut by 5 bases and J by 3 bases, with 20 bases left in between. Germline CDR1 reads SGHTA; CDR2 reads FQGNSA. CDR3 coding DNA: TGTGCCAGCAGCCGCCCCCTTCTCTCGGGGGTCAATCAGCCCCAGCATTTT. This codes for CASSRPLLSGVNQPQHF.

This clone has a count of ten or more. The J gene is TRBJ2-1, the V gene TRBV7-3; 12 bases match TRBD2. J gave up 5 bases and V 5 bases, and 4 bases lay outside the gene matches. This CDR3 is built from 15 residues. Germline V gene data show CDR1 as SGHTA and CDR2 as FQGTGA. The CDR3 sequence is CASSLAGGLHNEQFF. The DNA of the CDR3 is TGTGCCAGCAGCCTAGCGGGGGGGCTACACAATGAGCAGTTCTTC. The full variable domain, in which reference TRBV7-3 and TRBJ2-1 provide the parts outside the CDR3, is GAGVSQTPSNKVTEKGKYVELRCDPISGHTALYWYRQSLGQGPEFLIYFQGTGAADDSGLPNDRFFAVRPEGSVSTLKIQRTERGDSAVYLCASSLAGGLHNEQFFGPGTRLTVL.

The chain combines TRBV5-8 with TRBJ2-1, with TRBD2 identical over 9 bases. The V and J ends lost 2 bases and 2 bases, in that order; junction bases with no gene match: 5. This CDR3 spans 16 amino acids. In germline, CDR1 is SGHTS, CDR2 YDEGEE. The CDR3 reads CASSFPKRGAYNEQFF. DNA of the CDR3: TGTGCCAGCAGCTTCCCTAAGCGGGGGGCCTACAATGAGCAGTTCTTC.

For the CDR3, the DNA is TGTGCCAGTGGTCGCGCAGGGGGCTCCTACAATGAGCAGTTCTTC. Its protein product is CASGRAGGSYNEQFF. The chain couples TRBV19 to TRBJ2-1, with TRBD1 matching over 7 bases. V shed 8 bases, J shed 0 bases, and the junction held 7 bases outside the gene matches. The germline CDR1 and CDR2 sequences are LNHDA and SQIVND (reference sequence). CDR3 size: 15 residues.

V usage is TRBV5-1 and J usage is TRBJ2-7; 7 bases line up with TRBD2. Germline V gene sequence: CDR1 SGHRS, CDR2 YFSETQ. CDR3 length: 14 residues. The V and J ends lost 4 bases and 1 base, in that order; junction bases with no gene match: 5. CDR3 sequence reads: CASSPGLGSYEQYF. CDR3 bases: TGCGCCAGCAGCCCTGGACTAGGTTCCTACGAGCAGTACTTC.

This clone was found a few times. The chain uses TRBV10-2 and TRBJ1-4, with TRBD1 matching 9 bases. J was trimmed by 7 bases and V by 7 bases; bases with no gene match: 4. CDR3 length: 13 amino acids. CDR1 and CDR2 (germline): WSHSY, SAAADI. CDR3 coding DNA: TGCGCCAGCATAGGACAGGGGAGTGAAAAACTGTTTTTT. It specifies CASIGQGSEKLFF.